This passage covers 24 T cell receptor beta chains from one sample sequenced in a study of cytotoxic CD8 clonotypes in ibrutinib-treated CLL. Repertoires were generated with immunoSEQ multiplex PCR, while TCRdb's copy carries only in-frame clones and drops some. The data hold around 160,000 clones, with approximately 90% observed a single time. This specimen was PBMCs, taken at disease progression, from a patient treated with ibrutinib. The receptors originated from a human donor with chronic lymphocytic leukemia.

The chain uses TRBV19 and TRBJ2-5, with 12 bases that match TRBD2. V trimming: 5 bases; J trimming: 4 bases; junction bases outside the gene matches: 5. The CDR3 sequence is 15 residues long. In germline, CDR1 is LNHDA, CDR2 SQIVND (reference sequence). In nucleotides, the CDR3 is TGTGCCAGTAGTCTAGCGGGAGGGCCCCGAGAGACCCAGTACTTC. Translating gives CASSLAGGPRETQYF.

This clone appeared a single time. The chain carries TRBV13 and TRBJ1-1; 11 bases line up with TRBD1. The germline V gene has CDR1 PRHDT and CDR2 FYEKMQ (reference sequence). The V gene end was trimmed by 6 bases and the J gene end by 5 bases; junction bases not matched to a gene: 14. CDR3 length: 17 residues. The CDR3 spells CASRQVGTGGLWTEAFF. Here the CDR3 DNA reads TGTGCCAGCAGACAAGTGGGGACAGGGGGTTTATGGACTGAAGCTTTCTTT.

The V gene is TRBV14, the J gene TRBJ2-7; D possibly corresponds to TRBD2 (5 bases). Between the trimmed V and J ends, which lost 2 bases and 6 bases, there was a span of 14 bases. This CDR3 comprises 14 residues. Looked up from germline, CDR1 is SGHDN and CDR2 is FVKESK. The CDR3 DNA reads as TGTGCCAGCAGCCAATCCCGGGGTAGATCCGAGCAGTACTTC. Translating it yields CASSQSRGRSEQYF.

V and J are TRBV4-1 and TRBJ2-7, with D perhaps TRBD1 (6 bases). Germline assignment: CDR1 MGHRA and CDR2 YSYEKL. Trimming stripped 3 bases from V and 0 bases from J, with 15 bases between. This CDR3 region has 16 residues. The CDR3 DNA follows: TGCGCCAGCAGCCAGTACCGGGACACGAGCTCCTACGAGCAGTACTTC. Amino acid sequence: CASSQYRDTSSYEQYF.

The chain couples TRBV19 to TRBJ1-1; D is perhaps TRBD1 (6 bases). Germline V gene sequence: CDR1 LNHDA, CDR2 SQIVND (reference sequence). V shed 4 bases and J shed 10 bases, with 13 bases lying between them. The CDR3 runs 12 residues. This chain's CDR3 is CASSKGGSAAFF. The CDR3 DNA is TGTGCCAGTAGTAAGGGGGGATCGGCAGCTTTCTTT.

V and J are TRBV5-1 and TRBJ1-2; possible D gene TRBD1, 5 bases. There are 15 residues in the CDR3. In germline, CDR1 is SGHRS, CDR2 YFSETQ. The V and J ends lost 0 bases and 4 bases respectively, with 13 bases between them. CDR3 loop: CASSLVGAEFYGYTF. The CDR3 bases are TGCGCCAGCAGCTTGGTCGGGGCAGAGTTCTATGGCTACACCTTC. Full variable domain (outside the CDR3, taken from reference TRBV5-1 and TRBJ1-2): KAGVTQTPRYLIKTRGQQVTLSCSPISGHRSVSWYQQTPGQGLQFLFEYFSETQRNKGNFPGRFSGRQFSNSRSEMNVSTLELGDSALYLCASSLVGAEFYGYTFGSGTRLTVV.

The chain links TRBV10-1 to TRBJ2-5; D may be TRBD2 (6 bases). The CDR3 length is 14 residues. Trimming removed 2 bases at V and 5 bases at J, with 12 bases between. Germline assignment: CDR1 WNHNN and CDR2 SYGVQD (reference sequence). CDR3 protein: CASSEKGLRETQYF. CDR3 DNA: TGCGCCAGCAGTGAGAAGGGACTCAGGGAGACCCAGTACTTC.

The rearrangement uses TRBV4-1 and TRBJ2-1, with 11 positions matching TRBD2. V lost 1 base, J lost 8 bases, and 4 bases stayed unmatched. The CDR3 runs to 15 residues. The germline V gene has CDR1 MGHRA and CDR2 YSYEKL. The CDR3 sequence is CASSQGTSGLYEQFF. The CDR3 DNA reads TGCGCCAGCAGCCAAGGGACTAGCGGGCTCTATGAGCAGTTCTTC.

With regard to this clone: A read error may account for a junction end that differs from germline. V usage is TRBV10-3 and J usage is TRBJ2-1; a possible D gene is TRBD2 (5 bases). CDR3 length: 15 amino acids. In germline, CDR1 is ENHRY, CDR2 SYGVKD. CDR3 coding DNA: TGTGCCAGCAGTGACGAGGGTTACACCTACAATGAGCAGTTCTTC. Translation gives CASSDEGYTYNEQFF.

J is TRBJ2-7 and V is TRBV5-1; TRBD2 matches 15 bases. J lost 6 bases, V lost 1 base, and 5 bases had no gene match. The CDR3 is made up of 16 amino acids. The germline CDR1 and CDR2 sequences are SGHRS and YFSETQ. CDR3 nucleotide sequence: TGCGCCAGCAGCTTGACTTCGGGACTAGCGGGAGGCGAGCAGTACTTC. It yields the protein CASSLTSGLAGGEQYF. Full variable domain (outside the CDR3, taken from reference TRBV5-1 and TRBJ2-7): KAGVTQTPRYLIKTRGQQVTLSCSPISGHRSVSWYQQTPGQGLQFLFEYFSETQRNKGNFPGRFSGRQFSNSRSEMNVSTLELGDSALYLCASSLTSGLAGGEQYFGPGTRLTVT.

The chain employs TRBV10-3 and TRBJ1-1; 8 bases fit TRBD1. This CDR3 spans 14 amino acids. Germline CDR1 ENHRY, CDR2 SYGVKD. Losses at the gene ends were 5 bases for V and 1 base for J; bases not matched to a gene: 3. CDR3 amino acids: CAISSDRANTEAFF. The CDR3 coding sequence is TGTGCCATCAGTTCGGACAGGGCGAACACTGAAGCTTTCTTT.

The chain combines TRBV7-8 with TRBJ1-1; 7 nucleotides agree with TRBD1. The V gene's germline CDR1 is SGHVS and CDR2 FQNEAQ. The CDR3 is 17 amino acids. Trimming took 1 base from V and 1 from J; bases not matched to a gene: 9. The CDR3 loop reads CASSLGPTRGGNTEAFF. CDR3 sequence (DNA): TGTGCCAGCAGCTTAGGACCCACCAGGGGGGGGAACACTGAAGCTTTCTTT.

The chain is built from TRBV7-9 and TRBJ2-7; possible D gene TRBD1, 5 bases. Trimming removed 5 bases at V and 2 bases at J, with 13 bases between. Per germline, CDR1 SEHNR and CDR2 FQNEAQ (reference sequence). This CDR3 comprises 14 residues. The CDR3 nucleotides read TGTGCCAGCAGCCCTGGGCTGGGGCCCTACGAGCAGTACTTC. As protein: CASSPGLGPYEQYF.

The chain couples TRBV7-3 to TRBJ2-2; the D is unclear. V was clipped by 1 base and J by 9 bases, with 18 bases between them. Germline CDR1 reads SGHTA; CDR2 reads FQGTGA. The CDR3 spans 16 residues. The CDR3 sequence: CASSLMALGLGRELFF. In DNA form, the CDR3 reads TGTGCCAGCAGCTTAATGGCGCTTGGGCTGGGCCGGGAGCTGTTTTTT.

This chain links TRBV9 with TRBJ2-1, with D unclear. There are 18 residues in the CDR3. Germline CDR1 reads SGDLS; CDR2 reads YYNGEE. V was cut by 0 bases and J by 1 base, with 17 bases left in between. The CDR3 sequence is CASSVDPSASGSYNEQFF. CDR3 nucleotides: TGTGCCAGCAGCGTAGACCCCTCCGCTAGTGGGTCCTACAATGAGCAGTTCTTC.

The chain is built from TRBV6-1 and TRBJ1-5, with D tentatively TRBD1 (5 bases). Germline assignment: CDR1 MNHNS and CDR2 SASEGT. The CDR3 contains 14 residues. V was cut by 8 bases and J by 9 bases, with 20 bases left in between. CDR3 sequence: CASHERDGDRPQHF. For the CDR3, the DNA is TGTGCCAGCCACGAGCGGGACGGGGATCGGCCCCAGCATTTT.

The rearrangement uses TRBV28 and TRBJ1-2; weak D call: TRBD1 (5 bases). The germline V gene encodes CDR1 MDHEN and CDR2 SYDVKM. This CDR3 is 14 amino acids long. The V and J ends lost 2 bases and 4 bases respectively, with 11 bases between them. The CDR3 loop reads CASSLNQGTYGYTF. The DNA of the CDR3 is TGTGCCAGCAGTTTAAATCAGGGTACCTATGGCTACACCTTC.

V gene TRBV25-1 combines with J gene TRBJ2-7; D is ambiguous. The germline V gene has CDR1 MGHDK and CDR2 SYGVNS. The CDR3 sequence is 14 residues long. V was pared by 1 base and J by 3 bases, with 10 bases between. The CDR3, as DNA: TGTGCCAGCAGTGAATTTCGTCCCTTCTACGAGCAGTACTTC. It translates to CASSEFRPFYEQYF.

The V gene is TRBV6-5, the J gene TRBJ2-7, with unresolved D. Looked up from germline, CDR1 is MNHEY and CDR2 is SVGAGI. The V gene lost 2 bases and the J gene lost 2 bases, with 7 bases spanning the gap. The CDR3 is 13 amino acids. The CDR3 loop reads CASSYRVPYEQYF. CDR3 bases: TGTGCCAGCAGTTACAGGGTTCCCTACGAGCAGTACTTC.

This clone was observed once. For the CDR3, the DNA is TGTGCCTGGGGACAAACCAGGGAAAGCTATGGCTACACCTTC. It codes for CAWGQTRESYGYTF. This chain connects TRBV30 to TRBJ1-2; D is perhaps TRBD1 (5 bases). Germline assignment: CDR1 GTSNPN and CDR2 SVGIG (reference sequence). The CDR3 length is 14 residues. Trimming stripped 5 bases from V and 4 bases from J, with 17 bases between.

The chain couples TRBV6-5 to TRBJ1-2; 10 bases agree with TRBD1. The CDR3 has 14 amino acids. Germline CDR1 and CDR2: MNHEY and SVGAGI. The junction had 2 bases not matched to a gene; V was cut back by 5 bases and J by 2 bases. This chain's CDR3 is CASSRDRGNYGYTF. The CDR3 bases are TGTGCCAGCAGTCGGGACAGGGGCAACTATGGCTACACCTTC.

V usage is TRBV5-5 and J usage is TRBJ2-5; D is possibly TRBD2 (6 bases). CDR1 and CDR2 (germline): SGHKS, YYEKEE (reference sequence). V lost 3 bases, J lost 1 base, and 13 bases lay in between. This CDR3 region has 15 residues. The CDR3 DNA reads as TGTGCCAGCAGCTCTGATTGGGGGGTCCAAGAGACCCAGTACTTC. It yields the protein CASSSDWGVQETQYF.

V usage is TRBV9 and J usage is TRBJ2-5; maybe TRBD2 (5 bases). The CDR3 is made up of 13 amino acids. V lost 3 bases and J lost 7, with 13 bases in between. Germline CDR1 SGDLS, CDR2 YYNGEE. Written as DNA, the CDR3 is TGTGCCAGCAGCGGGGCCCCGGCGGGGACCCAGTACTTC. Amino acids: CASSGAPAGTQYF. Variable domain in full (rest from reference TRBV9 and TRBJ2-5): DSGVTQTPKHLITATGQRVTLRCSPRSGDLSVYWYQQSLDQGLQFLIQYYNGEERAKGNILERFSAQQFPDLHSELNLSSLELGDSALYFCASSGAPAGTQYFGPGTRLLVL.

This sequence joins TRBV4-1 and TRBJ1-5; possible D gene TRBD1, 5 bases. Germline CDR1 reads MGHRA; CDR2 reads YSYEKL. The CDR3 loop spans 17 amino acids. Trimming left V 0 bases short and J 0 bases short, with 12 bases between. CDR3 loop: CASSQEIGGLSNQPQHF. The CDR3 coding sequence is TGCGCCAGCAGCCAAGAAATTGGGGGACTTAGCAATCAGCCCCAGCATTTT.